The present T cell receptor (beta chain) was sequenced within a study of T cell changes during pregnancy in multiple sclerosis. Looked up from germline, CDR1 is LNHDA and CDR2 is SQIVND (reference sequence). This CDR3 has 19 amino acids. V was cut by 7 bases and J by 1 base, with 28 bases left in between. This clone was found a few times. TCRdb's table, derived via immunoSEQ multiplex PCR, lists solely in-frame clones and lacks some. The table shows about 44,000 clones, with 80% to 90% occurring only once. The sequences come from CD4+ T cells from peripheral blood mononuclear cells, collected after pregnancy. V usage is TRBV19 and J usage is TRBJ1-1; D perhaps matches TRBD1 (5 bases). The clonotype comes from a female donor with multiple sclerosis, enrolled in a pregnancy study. The CDR3 nucleotides are TGTGCCAGTAATCCCCAGTTTAATGGACAACCATATCGGAACACTGAAGCTTTCTTT. Amino acid sequence: CASNPQFNGQPYRNTEAFF. Based on the CDR3 plus reference TRBV19 and TRBJ1-1, the full variable domain is DGGITQSPKYLFRKEGQNVTLSCEQNLNHDAMYWYRQDPGQGLRLIYYSQIVNDFQKGDIAEGYSVSREKKESFPLTVTSAQKNPTAFYLCASNPQFNGQPYRNTEAFFGQGTRLTVV.